What follows are 3 T cell receptor beta chains derived from one specimen sequenced in a study of cytomegalovirus exposure and HLA in healthy donors (dated by TCRdb to about 2017). The receptor library was made with the immunoSEQ multiplex PCR assay. TCRdb's version of the immuneACCESS table is confined to in-frame rearrangements and falls short of the full clone set. An unresolved V gene accounts for under half of the shortfall where checked; the remainder is of unknown origin. The sample table holds 300,000 to 450,000 clones, of which 75% to 90% were seen once. The ten top clones hold approximately 0.8% of the sample. Sequenced sample: PBMCs. All receptors derive from a young woman in good health and CMV-seronegative.

The CDR3 DNA reads TGTGCCAGCAGCTTAGAGGGGAGGGGACGGGAGACTAACTATGGCTACACCTTC. Translated, it gives CASSLEGRGRETNYGYTF. V gene TRBV7-9 combines with J gene TRBJ1-2; maybe TRBD1 (5 bases). This CDR3 contains 18 residues. The germline gives CDR1 SEHNR, CDR2 FQNEAQ (reference sequence). V lost 1 base and J 0 bases, leaving 18 bases between the germline ends. Using reference TRBV7-9 and TRBJ1-2 for the parts outside the CDR3, the full variable domain is DTGVSQNPRHKITKRGQNVTFRCDPISEHNRLYWYRQTLGQGPEFLTYFQNEAQLEKSRLLSDRFSAERPKGSFSTLEIQRTEQGDSAMYLCASSLEGRGRETNYGYTFGSGTRLTVV.

The V gene is TRBV6-1, the J gene TRBJ2-2; D is possibly TRBD1 (6 bases). Germline CDR1 and CDR2: MNHNS and SASEGT. V gave up 5 bases and J gave up 0 bases, with 10 bases separating them. This CDR3 contains 15 residues. Here the CDR3 reads CASSPGQPNTGELFF. As DNA, the CDR3 is TGTGCCAGCAGTCCAGGACAGCCGAACACCGGGGAGCTGTTTTTT.

Here the CDR3 reads CASSQLMDYTDTQYF. DNA of the CDR3: TGTGCCAGCAGTCAGCTGATGGACTACACAGATACGCAGTATTTT. The V gene is TRBV7-2, the J gene TRBJ2-3; possible D gene TRBD2, 6 bases. This CDR3 comprises 15 residues. Trimming took 6 bases from V and 2 from J, leaving 15 bases between them. CDR1 SGHTA and CDR2 FQGNSA come from the germline V gene.